Below are 2 T cell receptor beta chains sequenced from a single sample in a study of CXCR3-negative and CXCR3-positive naive CD8 T cells. In preparing the TRB cDNA libraries, 5' RACE with UMI labels was used. TCRdb re-called the 5' RACE reads; one entry per CDR3 protein, DNA not given. This sample's table reports tens of thousands of distinct CDR3 sequences. The sequenced sample consisted of naive CXCR3- CD8+ T cells from blood. Subset given: CD45RO-CCR7+CD27+CD95- naive CD8+ T cells lacking CXCR3 (TNR3-). The receptors shown here come from a human donor in good health. Some clones in this sample may be carry-over from other donors' samples.

The rearrangement joins TRBV20-1 to TRBJ2-5; checking the TCRdb D call of TRBD1 is not possible without DNA. Germline V gene sequence: CDR1 DFQATT, CDR2 SNEGSKA (reference sequence). The CDR3 is 14 amino acids. The CDR3 is CSARDERGGETQYF.

V is TRBV7-7 and J is TRBJ2-3; TCRdb indicates TRBD2, and absent DNA this call remains unverified. This CDR3 is 15 amino acids long. Germline V gene lookup returns CDR1 SSHAT and CDR2 FNYEAQ (reference sequence). CDR3 loop: CASSFSGGAGDTQYF.